Presented here are 32 T cell receptor beta chains from one specimen sequenced in a study of Ad26.COV2.S vaccination and SARS-CoV-2 variants. Documented treatment: 19 received Ad26.COV2.S at low or high dose, single or two shots; 5 received placebo; per-sample allocation not given. Samples analyzed were those drawn on day 63 after the first vaccine or placebo injection. TCRdb's copy holds only in-frame clones and misses some; the assay was immunoSEQ multiplex PCR. The sample carries around 300,000 clones, approximately 90% recorded once. Sequencing used peripheral blood, obtained in a trial of Ad26.COV2.S vaccine versus placebo. The source of these receptors is a person aged 18 to 59 who received the Ad26.COV2.S COVID-19 vaccine or a placebo.

Only a few counts were recorded for this clone. This chain connects TRBV9 to TRBJ1-5; 8 bases are shared with TRBD1. CDR3 length: 15 residues. CDR1 is SGDLS, CDR2 YYNGEE, per germline. Losses at the gene ends were 4 bases for V and 0 bases for J; bases not matched to a gene: 3. DNA for the CDR3: TGTGCCAGCAGCCCAGGACAGGGTAGCAATCAGCCCCAGCATTTT. Protein sequence: CASSPGQGSNQPQHF.

A few counts support this clone. The chain joins TRBV14 to TRBJ2-2, with D perhaps matching TRBD1 (8 bases). The V gene's germline CDR1 is SGHDN and CDR2 FVKESK. The CDR3 covers 17 residues. V lost 4 bases and J lost 2, with 17 bases in between. CDR3 DNA: TGTGCCAGCAGCCGAGACAGGGGAGGGCCCAACACCGGGGAGCTGTTTTTT. The encoded protein is CASSRDRGGPNTGELFF.

V gene TRBV19 combines with J gene TRBJ1-1; maybe TRBD1 (6 bases). Trimming took off 6 bases at V and 1 base at J, with 15 bases between the two ends. CDR3 length: 15 amino acids. CDR1 is LNHDA and CDR2 is SQIVND in the germline V gene (reference sequence). CDR3 coding DNA: TGTGCCAGTAGCCCTAGGGGGGAGCGGAACACTGAAGCTTTCTTT. It is translated as CASSPRGERNTEAFF.

The chain recombines TRBV10-3 with TRBJ1-3; D not certain. Germline V lookup: CDR1 ENHRY, CDR2 SYGVKD. V dropped 3 bases and J dropped 0 bases, with 9 bases sitting between them. The CDR3 contains 15 residues. CDR3 region: CAISELGSSGNTIYF. CDR3 sequence (DNA): TGTGCCATCAGTGAACTTGGTTCCTCTGGAAACACCATATATTTT.

The sample holds one count of this clone. This rearrangement joins TRBV29-1 to TRBJ2-1; D may be TRBD2 (6 bases). V dropped 4 bases and J dropped 1 base, with 8 bases sitting between them. CDR3 length equals 13 residues. Germline V gene data show CDR1 as SQVTM and CDR2 as ANQGSEA. CDR3 DNA: TGCAGCGTTGGGCGGGGTTCCTACAATGAGCAGTTCTTC. Its translation: CSVGRGSYNEQFF.

J is TRBJ2-7 and V is TRBV10-2; 10 bases line up with TRBD2. Germline trimming cut 3 bases from V and 3 bases from J; bases unmatched to any gene: 8. CDR1 WSHSY and CDR2 SAAADI come from the germline V gene. This CDR3 contains 16 residues. The CDR3 sequence: CASSERGLADNYEQYF. The CDR3 coding sequence is TGCGCCAGCAGTGAACGCGGACTAGCGGACAACTACGAGCAGTACTTC.

The V call is TRBV21-1, the J call TRBJ1-3; whether TRBD1, the table's D call, matches the DNA was not checked. TRBV21-1 is a pseudogene segment. This CDR3 has 16 residues. CDR3 protein: CASSGQRGGCGNTIYF. CDR3 DNA: TGTGCCAGCAGCGGTCAAAGAGGGGGATGCGGAAACACCATATATTTT.

The chain carries TRBV4-3 and TRBJ1-1; D gene uncertain. This CDR3 has 13 residues. Germline CDR1 LGHNA, CDR2 YSLEER. Trimming took 5 bases from V and 5 from J, leaving 12 bases between them. The DNA for the CDR3 is TGCGCCAGCAGCTCAAGGACGGGAACTGAAGCTTTCTTT. Translation gives CASSSRTGTEAFF.

A word on this clone: The junction differs from germline at one of its ends, possibly a read error. V usage is TRBV7-9 and J usage is TRBJ2-1; TRBD1 might be the D (6 bases). The CDR3 loop spans 14 amino acids. Germline V gene data show CDR1 as SEHNR and CDR2 as FQNEAQ (reference sequence). The CDR3 spells CASSLADRFNEQFF. CDR3 coding DNA: TGTGCCAGCAGCCTAGCCGACAGGTTCAATGAGCAGTTCTTC.

The chain links TRBV9 to TRBJ2-2; D is possibly TRBD1 (6 bases). V was clipped by 1 base and J by 2 bases, with 9 bases between them. CDR1 SGDLS and CDR2 YYNGEE come from the germline V gene. The CDR3 sequence is 15 residues long. CDR3 bases: TGTGCCAGCAGCGTATTACAGGGTAACACCGGGGAGCTGTTTTTT. Its translation: CASSVLQGNTGELFF.

This clone was recorded once. The V and J genes are TRBV2 and TRBJ1-2; D remains unclear. Germline CDR1 is SNHLY and CDR2 is FYNNEI. The ends were cut back, 2 bases at V and 0 bases at J, with 13 bases in the middle. CDR3 length: 16 residues. The CDR3 spells CASSENLDGTNYGYTF. Here the CDR3 DNA reads TGTGCCAGCAGTGAAAATCTAGACGGGACTAACTATGGCTACACCTTC.

V usage is TRBV12-5 and J usage is TRBJ2-1; weak D call: TRBD1 (6 bases). The V end lost 5 bases, the J end lost 4 bases, and 9 bases lay between the germline ends. From germline, CDR1 is LGHNT and CDR2 FRNRAP. The CDR3 is 13 residues long. The CDR3 DNA reads as TGTGCTAGTGGTGATACAGGGTACAATGAGCAGTTCTTC. This codes for CASGDTGYNEQFF.

Worth noting for this clone: Other nucleotide sequences in the sample specify the same CDR3. CDR3 residues: CASSLQGAGGYTF. The CDR3 nucleotides are TGTGCCAGCAGCTTGCAGGGGGCGGGTGGCTACACCTTC. J is TRBJ1-2 and V is TRBV5-4, with TRBD1 identical over 8 bases. The CDR3 has 13 residues. The germline CDR1 and CDR2 sequences are SGHNT and YYREEE (reference sequence). V gave up 1 base and J gave up 7 bases; unmatched junction bases: 3.

This chain connects TRBV10-3 to TRBJ2-7; D uncertain. CDR1 is ENHRY, CDR2 SYGVKD, per germline. This CDR3 has 13 amino acids. Between the trimmed V and J ends, which lost 4 bases and 3 bases, there was a span of 10 bases. As DNA, the CDR3 is TGTGCCATCAGTGGGGCAGAACGCTACGAGCAGTACTTC. Residues: CAISGAERYEQYF.

The CDR3 reads CASSVSPLGRSNQPQHF. The CDR3 nucleotides are TGTGCCAGTAGTGTAAGCCCCCTCGGACGAAGTAATCAGCCCCAGCATTTT. The chain carries TRBV19 and TRBJ1-5, with D unresolved. CDR1 and CDR2 from the germline V gene are LNHDA and SQIVND (reference sequence). The ends were cut back, 5 bases at V and 4 bases at J, with 21 bases in the middle. The CDR3 has 17 residues.

The chain couples TRBV7-2 to TRBJ2-5; D may correspond to TRBD1 or TRBD2 (6 bases each). Germline values: CDR1 SGHTA, CDR2 FQGNSA. The CDR3 sequence is 15 residues long. Trimming took off 6 bases at V and 7 bases at J, with 21 bases between the two ends. CDR3 nucleotide sequence: TGTGCCAGCAGACCTACCCGGACAGTCGGGGGGACCCAGTACTTC. This encodes CASRPTRTVGGTQYF.

V gene TRBV9 combines with J gene TRBJ1-3; 8 nucleotides align to TRBD1. V trimming: 4 bases; J trimming: 2 bases; junction bases outside the gene matches: 11. This CDR3 is 17 amino acids long. CDR1 SGDLS and CDR2 YYNGEE come from the germline V gene. The CDR3 DNA reads TGTGCCAGCAGCCTTTCCTTGGGGACAGGAACTGGAAACACCATATATTTT. This translates into CASSLSLGTGTGNTIYF. The full variable domain, completed using reference TRBV9 and TRBJ1-3, is DSGVTQTPKHLITATGQRVTLRCSPRSGDLSVYWYQQSLDQGLQFLIQYYNGEERAKGNILERFSAQQFPDLHSELNLSSLELGDSALYFCASSLSLGTGTGNTIYFGEGSWLTVV.

V usage is TRBV2 and J usage is TRBJ2-2, with a possible D match to TRBD1 (6 bases). V was cut by 8 bases and J by 1 base, with 11 bases left in between. The length of the CDR3 is 14 residues. Germline CDR1 SNHLY, CDR2 FYNNEI. CDR3 nucleotide sequence: TGTGCCAGCCTCCCGGGACAGAACACCGGGGAGCTGTTTTTT. Protein: CASLPGQNTGELFF.

This clone came up a few times. The chain couples TRBV10-3 to TRBJ2-5; 10 bases are a match to TRBD1. Germline values: CDR1 ENHRY, CDR2 SYGVKD. The CDR3 runs 15 residues. V shed 10 bases, J shed 7 bases, and the junction held 15 bases outside the gene matches. CDR3 nucleotide sequence: TGTGCCACGACAGGGGGCGGCGATCGGTGGGGGACCCAGTACTTC. Translated: CATTGGGDRWGTQYF.

This chain connects TRBV2 to TRBJ2-7, with 7 positions matching TRBD1. The V and J ends lost 6 bases and 8 bases, in that order; junction bases with no gene match: 7. The CDR3 runs to 12 residues. From germline, CDR1 is SNHLY and CDR2 FYNNEI. The DNA of the CDR3 is TGTGCCAGCAGCGGACAGGAAAAGAAGCAGTACTTC. Encoded protein: CASSGQEKKQYF.

The chain links TRBV29-1 to TRBJ2-2; D may be TRBD1 (5 bases). The germline V and J ends were trimmed by 4 bases and 6 bases, with 9 bases remaining between them. Per germline, CDR1 SQVTM and CDR2 ANQGSEA. The CDR3 consists of 12 residues. CDR3 nucleotide sequence: TGCAGCGTTGCAGGGTTGGCCGGGGAGCTGTTTTTT. Its translation: CSVAGLAGELFF.

The chain combines TRBV27 with TRBJ2-7; D might be TRBD1 (6 bases). Germline V CDR1 and CDR2: MNHEY, SMNVEV (reference sequence). There are 13 residues in the CDR3. The V gene lost 5 bases and the J gene lost 2 bases, with 10 bases spanning the gap. The DNA of the CDR3 is TGTGCCAGCAGTAAAACAGGGCCCTACGAGCAGTACTTC. Translated: CASSKTGPYEQYF.

This chain connects TRBV7-8 to TRBJ1-5; TRBD1 matches 8 bases. The CDR3 extends over 15 amino acids. After removal of 1 base from V and 7 bases from J, the junction contained 6 bases not matched to a gene. Germline assignment: CDR1 SGHVS and CDR2 FQNEAQ. CDR3 region: CASSLGWTGSQPQHF. CDR3 DNA sequence: TGTGCCAGCAGCTTAGGATGGACAGGGTCCCAGCCCCAGCATTTT.

The chain uses TRBV9 and TRBJ2-7, with D perhaps TRBD1 or TRBD2 (5 bases each). Germline V gene sequence: CDR1 SGDLS, CDR2 YYNGEE. The CDR3 contains 15 residues. The V gene lost 4 bases and the J gene lost 5 bases, with 19 bases spanning the gap. This CDR3 is CASSRSGTLLDEQYF. CDR3 sequence (DNA): TGTGCCAGCAGCCGTTCAGGGACCCTCCTGGACGAGCAGTACTTC.

This clone appeared a single time. V usage is TRBV19 and J usage is TRBJ2-6, with D uncertain. The ends were cut back, 4 bases at V and 3 bases at J, with 7 bases in the middle. The CDR3 is made up of 14 amino acids. The V gene's germline CDR1 is LNHDA and CDR2 SQIVND (reference sequence). In nucleotides, the CDR3 is TGTGCCAGTAGTAGCCGTGATGGGGCCAACGTCCTGACTTTC. This sequence encodes CASSSRDGANVLTF.

The chain carries TRBV6-5 and TRBJ2-1; 9 bases align to TRBD2. The CDR3 is 13 amino acids. V shed 5 bases, J shed 9 bases, and the junction held 5 bases outside the gene matches. Germline loops: CDR1 MNHEY, CDR2 SVGAGI. CDR3 in amino acids: CASSRSGSGEQFF. In DNA form, the CDR3 reads TGTGCCAGCAGTCGTAGCGGGAGTGGTGAGCAGTTCTTC.

This clone was counted once. The rearrangement joins TRBV24-1 to TRBJ2-3; 10 nucleotides line up with TRBD2. Germline CDR1 reads KGHDR; CDR2 reads SFDVKD. V shed 5 bases and J 4 bases; nucleotides not matched to a gene: 2. CDR3 length: 14 residues. The CDR3 spells CATSGLAGADTQYF. The CDR3 DNA reads TGTGCCACCAGTGGGCTAGCGGGAGCAGATACGCAGTATTTT.

This clone occurred a few times. The rearrangement joins TRBV6-5 to TRBJ2-7; the match to TRBD2 covers 11 bases. V shed 4 bases and J 0 bases; nucleotides not matched to a gene: 2. Germline values: CDR1 MNHEY, CDR2 SVGAGI. CDR3 size: 15 residues. CDR3 amino acids: CASSFTSGSSYEQYF. The CDR3 DNA sequence: TGTGCCAGCAGTTTTACTAGCGGGAGCTCCTACGAGCAGTACTTC.

The CDR3 DNA sequence: TGTGCCAGCAGCGTAGACAGGACCTACGAGCAGTACTTC. This codes for CASSVDRTYEQYF. The chain carries TRBV27 and TRBJ2-7, with D perhaps TRBD1 (6 bases). Germline-derived CDR1 and CDR2 are MNHEY and SMNVEV (reference sequence). This CDR3 comprises 13 residues. V gave up 6 bases and J gave up 2 bases, with 11 bases separating them.

The chain recombines TRBV12-3 or TRBV12-4 with TRBJ2-7, with D uncertain. The V and J ends lost 3 bases and 2 bases respectively, with 8 bases between them. The CDR3 has 13 amino acids. The CDR3 DNA is TGTGCCAGCAGTTTGGCCTTGACCTACGAGCAGTACTTC. It specifies CASSLALTYEQYF.

This clone has a handful of counts. This sequence joins TRBV28 and TRBJ2-4, with TRBD2 matching 8 bases. The germline V gene encodes CDR1 MDHEN and CDR2 SYDVKM. CDR3 length equals 16 residues. Trimming removed 2 bases from V and 2 bases from J; junction bases left unmatched: 5. CDR3 coding DNA: TGTGCCAGCAGTTTAGGGGTAGCGGGATCCAAAAACATTCAGTACTTC. The encoded protein is CASSLGVAGSKNIQYF.

This sequence joins TRBV7-9 and TRBJ2-7; 8 bases are a match to TRBD2. The CDR3 is made up of 14 amino acids. Losses at the gene ends were 4 bases for V and 3 bases for J; bases not matched to a gene: 5. Germline V CDR1 and CDR2: SEHNR, FQNEAQ (reference sequence). CDR3 coding DNA: TGTGCCAGCAGCTACAGCGGGGGTTTCTACGAGCAGTACTTC. Encoded protein: CASSYSGGFYEQYF.